Reported below is one T cell receptor beta chain. The antigen remains unidentified. Trimming cost V 6 bases and J 0 bases, with 6 bases left between them. The CDR3 covers 12 residues. Germline loops: CDR1 WNHNN, CDR2 SYGVQD (reference sequence). PCR used 60 Vbeta primers and 13 Jbeta primers. Original data processing: Later, an analysis found 65 million to 85 million unique TCR beta chains, and 9.5 million to 12 million of these were shared. Assay: immunoSEQ multiplex PCR; the TCRdb copy retains only in-frame clones and omits some. V and J calls plus clone size are reproduced from that table; the DNA served to infer D and trimming. The listing contains roughly 200,000 clones. This entry belongs to a study of cytomegalovirus exposure and HLA in healthy donors. Background on the study: Counted in an early data release were about 85 million unique TCRs from HLA-typed donors.

Study conclusions and caveats: Earlier results showed most TCR beta V segments being productive about 90% or about 30% of the time. Using a false discovery rate of 0.05, a later analysis showed that 15,000 to 20,000 TCR beta sequences were associated with HLA alleles.

The sample comprised PBMCs. V gene TRBV10-1 combines with J gene TRBJ2-7, with a weak D call TRBD1 (5 bases). This TCR came from a man between 25 and 39 years old in good health and CMV-seronegative. The CDR3 sequence: CASSDSSYEQYF. In nucleotides, the CDR3 is TGCGCCAGCAGCGACAGCTCCTACGAGCAGTACTTC.